These 22 T cell receptor beta chains were all obtained from the same sample, sequenced in a study of blood T cells in healthy people across ages. A sample-barcoded 5' primer and a J-beta primer mix were used in a second PCR of roughly 7 to 11 cycles. From the 5' RACE reads, TCRdb called clonotypes with MiXCR, one entry per CDR3 protein. The sample has under 800,000 distinct CDR3 sequences; 20% to 25% are singletons. Input material: blood. Receptors originate from a man between 65 and 85 years old in good health.

The CDR3 reads CASSQVDWLGDTQYF. For the CDR3, the DNA is TGCGCCAGCAGCCAAGTTGACTGGTTGGGAGATACGCAGTATTTT. The V and J genes are TRBV4-1 and TRBJ2-3, with D hard to call. V lost 1 base and J lost 5, with 13 bases in between. CDR3 length: 15 residues. Germline loops: CDR1 MGHRA, CDR2 YSYEKL.

This clonotype was seen only a few times. Its ends do not fully match the called genes, so a read error is possible. The chain links TRBV5-6 to TRBJ2-1; tentative D call: TRBD2 (6 bases). Germline V gene sequence: CDR1 SGHDT, CDR2 YYEEEE. The CDR3 loop spans 11 amino acids. The CDR3 DNA is TGTGCCAGCAGCCGCGGGACTTTTATGGTCTTC. Its protein is CASSRGTFMVF.

V gene TRBV27 combines with J gene TRBJ2-5, with TRBD1 identical over 7 bases. V lost 3 bases, J lost 2 bases, and 9 bases stayed unmatched. The CDR3 extends over 16 amino acids. Germline lookup yields CDR1 MNHEY and CDR2 SMNVEV (reference sequence). Written as DNA, the CDR3 is TGTGCCAGCAGTTTCGCCCGAACAGGGGATCAAGAGACCCAGTACTTC. The encoded protein is CASSFARTGDQETQYF.

This clonotype was counted only a few times. V is TRBV3-1 and J is TRBJ1-3; D is undetermined. V was cut by 1 base and J by 8 bases, with 15 bases left in between. The CDR3 is 15 amino acids. Germline V gene data show CDR1 as LGHDT and CDR2 as YNNKEL (reference sequence). CDR3 in DNA: TGTGCCAGCAGCCAAGGGGTGAACCTCCTGGACACCATATATTTT. Protein sequence: CASSQGVNLLDTIYF.

The gene calls are TRBV6-1 and TRBJ2-4; D perhaps matches TRBD1 (7 bases). CDR1 is MNHNS and CDR2 is SASEGT in the germline V gene. The CDR3 runs to 15 residues. V lost 6 bases to trimming and J lost 4 bases, with 16 bases between them. The DNA for the CDR3 is TGTGCCAGCAGCAAGGGCGGGACAGATAAAAACATTCAGTACTTC. Its protein is CASSKGGTDKNIQYF.

The chain recombines TRBV20-1 with TRBJ2-5; D ambiguous. Near its end, the DNA agrees better with TRBJ2-1, so the J call may be wrong. CDR3 length: 15 amino acids. Germline V gives CDR1 DFQATT, CDR2 SNEGSKA (reference sequence). The CDR3 is CSARKSVQNHNEQFF. CDR3 DNA: TGCAGTGCTAGAAAAAGCGTCCAAAATCACAATGAGCAGTTCTTC.

This sequence joins TRBV18 and TRBJ2-1; D possibly uses TRBD1 or TRBD2 (5 bases each). The CDR3 has 15 amino acids. Trimming pared 9 bases from V and 5 bases from J, leaving 20 bases between. Germline V lookup: CDR1 KGHSH, CDR2 LQKENI. CDR3 in amino acids: CASVTGTAGNNEQFF. CDR3 bases: TGTGCCAGTGTCACCGGGACCGCAGGTAACAATGAGCAGTTCTTC.

On this clonotype: At one boundary the junction diverges from the germline segment, which might be a read error. This rearrangement joins TRBV11-2 to TRBJ1-4, with D possibly TRBD1 on 6 matching bases. Germline CDR1 reads SGHAT; CDR2 reads FQNNGV. The CDR3 is 15 amino acids. For the CDR3, the DNA is TGTGCCAGCAGCACATACAGGGCAACTAATGAAGAACTGCTTTTT. This sequence encodes CASSTYRATNEELLF.

This clonotype was seen at least ten times. The V gene is TRBV20-1, the J gene TRBJ2-7; 7 bases align to TRBD1. Germline assignment: CDR1 DFQATT and CDR2 SNEGSKA (reference sequence). V lost 3 bases to trimming and J lost 3 bases; unmatched junction nucleotides: 8. The length of the CDR3 is 14 residues. The CDR3 sequence: CSASPTGRGYEQYF. The CDR3, as DNA: TGCAGTGCTAGCCCGACAGGGAGAGGCTACGAGCAGTACTTC.

This clonotype has more than one count but fewer than ten. The V and J genes are TRBV28 and TRBJ2-7, with 11 bases aligning to TRBD1. CDR1 and CDR2 (germline): MDHEN, SYDVKM. V lost 5 bases and J lost 4; bases outside the gene matches: 7. This CDR3 region has 15 residues. This CDR3 is CASSPVGQGAYEQYF. The CDR3 bases are TGTGCCAGCAGTCCCGTTGGACAGGGGGCTTACGAGCAGTACTTC.

V and J are TRBV2 and TRBJ2-7, with 7 bases identical to TRBD1. The end of the DNA fits TRBJ2-1 better, so the J call may be wrong. The CDR3 has 14 residues. CDR1 is SNHLY and CDR2 is FYNNEI in the germline V gene. The CDR3 reads CASNRGQPNNEQFF. The CDR3 DNA reads TGTGCCAGCAACAGGGGTCAACCTAACAATGAGCAGTTCTTC.

This clonotype was picked up many times. V and J are TRBV7-8 and TRBJ1-3; D is unresolved. V was clipped by 3 bases and J by 0 bases, with 18 bases between them. The germline V gene encodes CDR1 SGHVS and CDR2 FQNEAQ. The CDR3 covers 18 residues. This chain's CDR3 is CASSFSAISYSSGNTIYF. DNA of the CDR3: TGTGCCAGCAGCTTTAGTGCCATCTCGTACTCCTCTGGAAACACCATATATTTT.

This clonotype was detected a few times. The J gene is TRBJ2-5, the V gene TRBV9, with TRBD2 matching 8 bases. CDR3 length: 15 amino acids. Germline V gene sequence: CDR1 SGDLS, CDR2 YYNGEE. V shed 0 bases and J 4 bases; nucleotides not matched to a gene: 5. In nucleotides, the CDR3 is TGTGCCAGCAGCGTAGCTTCGGGAGGGCCAGAGACCCAGTACTTC. Amino acids: CASSVASGGPETQYF.

This clonotype was detected only once. The chain carries TRBV20-1 and TRBJ2-5; D gene ambiguous. The J call may be mistaken, given a closer DNA end match to TRBJ2-7. This CDR3 region has 12 residues. The V gene's germline CDR1 is DFQATT and CDR2 SNEGSKA (reference sequence). The CDR3 nucleotides are TGCAGTGCTCCGGACGGTCCCTACGAGCAGTACTTC. Amino acids: CSAPDGPYEQYF.

The rearrangement links TRBV20-1 to TRBJ2-1; 13 positions agree with TRBD2. The J segment lost 8 bases and the V segment lost 6 bases, leaving 7 bases of the junction unmatched. Germline V gene lookup returns CDR1 DFQATT and CDR2 SNEGSKA (reference sequence). CDR3 size: 14 residues. The CDR3 DNA sequence: TGCAGTGCAGAACTAGCGGGGGGGCCCTATGAGCAGTTCTTC. Translation: CSAELAGGPYEQFF.

V is TRBV7-8 and J is TRBJ1-2, with 9 bases lining up with TRBD1. V trimming: 5 bases; J trimming: 5 bases; junction bases outside the gene matches: 3. Germline-derived CDR1 and CDR2 are SGHVS and FQNEAQ. The CDR3 contains 13 residues. CDR3 in DNA: TGTGCCAGCAGCGGGACAGGGAAATATGGCTACACCTTC. Encoded protein: CASSGTGKYGYTF.

This clonotype was counted only a few times. The chain employs TRBV6-5 and TRBJ1-2; 8 bases line up with TRBD1. J was trimmed by 4 bases and V by 3 bases; bases with no gene match: 4. CDR3 length: 14 residues. Germline V gene sequence: CDR1 MNHEY, CDR2 SVGAGI. CDR3 coding DNA: TGTGCCAGCAGTTATAGGGGGACAGGCTATGGCTACACCTTC. Protein product: CASSYRGTGYGYTF.

The chain couples TRBV28 to TRBJ1-5, with D uncertain. Germline CDR1 reads MDHEN; CDR2 reads SYDVKM. CDR3 size: 13 residues. The germline V and J ends were trimmed by 4 bases and 9 bases, with 13 bases remaining between them. The CDR3 reads CASSSTARSPQHF. The CDR3 DNA reads TGTGCCAGCAGTTCAACAGCCCGATCGCCCCAGCATTTT.

There are a few counts of this clonotype. In DNA form, the CDR3 reads TGTGCCAGCAGTTTACTGGGTGGGGCGGATTACGAGCAGTACTTC. Translation: CASSLLGGADYEQYF. The chain joins TRBV27 to TRBJ2-5; tentatively, D is TRBD1 (5 bases). The DNA end is more similar to TRBJ2-7, so the J call may be wrong. CDR3 length: 15 amino acids. Germline CDR1 MNHEY, CDR2 SMNVEV (reference sequence).

This clonotype turned up a few times. In nucleotides, the CDR3 is TGCGCCAGCAGCACAGGGGCTCAGCCCCAGCATTTT. Its protein product is CASSTGAQPQHF. This chain uses TRBV10-2 with TRBJ1-5, with 7 nucleotides matching TRBD1. Germline V gene data show CDR1 as WSHSY and CDR2 as SAAADI. The CDR3 runs 12 residues. V was pared by 6 bases and J by 6 bases, with 2 bases of the junction left unmatched.

V is TRBV29-1 and J is TRBJ2-4; D gene unclear. Germline-derived CDR1 and CDR2 are SQVTM and ANQGSEA. V shed 8 bases and J shed 4 bases, with 12 bases lying between them. This CDR3 contains 12 residues. CDR3 DNA sequence: TGCAGCACCGGTTGGGATAAAAACATTCAGTACTTC. This translates into CSTGWDKNIQYF.

The CDR3 DNA sequence: TGTGCCAGCCAAGGACAGGGAGGAACCGGGGAGCTGTTTTTT. Its protein product is CASQGQGGTGELFF. This chain links TRBV6-5 with TRBJ2-2; 8 bases agree with TRBD1. The CDR3 has 14 amino acids. V shed 8 bases and J 5 bases; nucleotides not matched to a gene: 7. Germline assignment: CDR1 MNHEY and CDR2 SVGAGI.